This section outlines one TCR beta chain sequence together with its context. Clones were read by immunoSEQ multiplex PCR, and TCRdb kept only the in-frame ones, dropping some. Of 35,000 or so clones listed, about 92% are singletons. The data belong to a study of OX40 agonist ivuxolimab in advanced cancers. Whole-study context: A mean age of around 63 years, range about 23 to 90, was recorded, and roughly 80% were male. Patients with prior anti-PD-1, anti-PD-L1 or anti-CTLA-4 therapy were eligible; less than 50% had some.

Here the sequenced sample was CD4+ or CD8+ T cells sorted from blood, taken in a trial of the OX40 agonist ivuxolimab. The TCR was taken from an adult with an advanced solid tumor such as melanoma, head and neck, liver or kidney cancer.

The CDR3 DNA reads as TGCGCCAGCACTCAGCCCACCTCCAATGAGCAGTTCTTC. This encodes CASTQPTSNEQFF. The J gene is TRBJ2-1, the V gene TRBV5-1, with D unresolved. In germline, CDR1 is SGHRS, CDR2 YFSETQ. The CDR3 consists of 13 residues. V gave up 6 bases and J gave up 6 bases, with 13 bases separating them.